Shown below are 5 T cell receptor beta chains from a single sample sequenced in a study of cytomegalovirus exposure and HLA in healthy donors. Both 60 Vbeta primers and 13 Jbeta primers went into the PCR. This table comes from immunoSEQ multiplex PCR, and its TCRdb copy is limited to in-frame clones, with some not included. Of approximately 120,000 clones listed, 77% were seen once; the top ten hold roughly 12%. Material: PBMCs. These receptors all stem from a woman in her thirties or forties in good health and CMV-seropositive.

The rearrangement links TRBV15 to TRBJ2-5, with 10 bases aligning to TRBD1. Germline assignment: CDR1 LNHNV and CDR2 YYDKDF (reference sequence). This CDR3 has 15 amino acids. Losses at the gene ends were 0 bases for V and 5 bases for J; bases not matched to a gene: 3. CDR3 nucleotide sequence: TGTGCCACCAGCAGAGAGACAGGGGGCCGGGAGACCCAGTACTTC. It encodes CATSRETGGRETQYF.

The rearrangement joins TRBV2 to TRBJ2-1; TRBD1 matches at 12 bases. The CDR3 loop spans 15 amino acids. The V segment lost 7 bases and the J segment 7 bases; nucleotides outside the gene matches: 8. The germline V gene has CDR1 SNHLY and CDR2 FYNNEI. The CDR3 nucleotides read TGTGCCAGCACCAGGGGACAGGGGGCGCGGAATGAGCAGTTCTTC. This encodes CASTRGQGARNEQFF.

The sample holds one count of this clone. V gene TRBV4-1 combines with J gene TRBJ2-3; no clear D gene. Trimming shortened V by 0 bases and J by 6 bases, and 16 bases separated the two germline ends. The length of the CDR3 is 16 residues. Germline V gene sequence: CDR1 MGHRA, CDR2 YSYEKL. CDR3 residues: CASSQDASRDLDTQYF. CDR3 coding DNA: TGCGCCAGCAGCCAAGATGCTAGTCGCGACTTGGATACGCAGTATTTT.

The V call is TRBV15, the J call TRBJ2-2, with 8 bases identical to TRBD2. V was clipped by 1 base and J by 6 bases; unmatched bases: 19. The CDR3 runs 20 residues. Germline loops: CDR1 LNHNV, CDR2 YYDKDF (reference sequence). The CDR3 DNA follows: TGTGCCACCAGCAGAGGAGGTGCCGGGAGGGCCAGTCGCCGGTCCGGGGAGCTGTTTTTT. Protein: CATSRGGAGRASRRSGELFF.

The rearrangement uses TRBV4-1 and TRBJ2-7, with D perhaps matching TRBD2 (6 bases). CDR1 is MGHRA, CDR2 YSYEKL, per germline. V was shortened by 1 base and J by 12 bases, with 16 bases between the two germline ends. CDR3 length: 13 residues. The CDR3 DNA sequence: TGCGCCAGCAGCCAAGCCCCCGGGGAGGCCCGGTACTTC. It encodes CASSQAPGEARYF.